One sample yielded the 10 T cell receptor beta chains listed below, sequenced in a study of T cells after somatic rescue of genetic block (dated by TCRdb to about 2020). The method behind the library was the immunoSEQ multiplex PCR assay. Imported from immuneACCESS, the table was reduced by TCRdb to in-frame sequences with V and J called. These copies leave out some clones; in studies compared against another copy, an unresolved V gene accounts for under half, and the cause of the remainder is not known. A total of 85,000 to 100,000 clones appear in this sample, around 90% of them only once. The ten largest clones represent more than 1.5% of the sample. Sequenced: peripheral blood mononuclear cells (PBMCs). Every receptor here comes from a woman between 18 and 29 years old.

The chain couples TRBV4-2 to TRBJ2-7, with D possibly being TRBD2 (6 bases). The CDR3 runs 15 residues. Trimming removed 1 base at V and 3 bases at J, with 13 bases between. Germline-derived CDR1 and CDR2 are LGHNA and YNFKEQ. The CDR3 coding sequence is TGTGCCAGCAGCCAAGTGGGGACTGGGAACTACGAGCAGTACTTC. This gives the protein CASSQVGTGNYEQYF.

This clone was seen a single time. This sequence joins TRBV28 and TRBJ1-4; D is possibly TRBD1 (5 bases). The CDR3 has 13 residues. V was trimmed by 7 bases and J by 5 bases, leaving 11 bases between them. Germline CDR1 reads MDHEN; CDR2 reads SYDVKM. CDR3 sequence (DNA): TGTGCCAGCATGGGGACCACGAATGAAAAACTGTTTTTT. Encoded protein: CASMGTTNEKLFF.

The V gene is TRBV7-8, the J gene TRBJ1-2; 7 nucleotides align to TRBD1. Trimming removed 1 base from V and 5 bases from J; junction bases left unmatched: 10. Germline V gene sequence: CDR1 SGHVS, CDR2 FQNEAQ. The CDR3 has 16 residues. Written as DNA, the CDR3 is TGTGCCAGCAGCTTAGACCCCCGGCAGGGGGGATATGGCTACACCTTC. Translated: CASSLDPRQGGYGYTF.

This clone occurred once. At one end the junction does not follow the germline gene, possibly because of a read error. The gene calls are TRBV7-7 and TRBJ2-1; TRBD2 aligns across 7 bases. The CDR3 loop spans 16 amino acids. Germline CDR1 reads SSHAT; CDR2 reads FNYEAQ (reference sequence). CDR3 residues: CASSLEGGSKMSEQFF. DNA for the CDR3: TGTGCTAGCAGCTTAGAGGGCGGGAGCAAGATGAGTGAGCAGTTCTTC. Together with reference TRBV7-7 and TRBJ2-1, the CDR3 gives the full variable domain: GAGVSQSPRYKVTKRGQDVTLRCDPISSHATLYWYQQALGQGPEFLTYFNYEAQPDKSGLPSDRFSAERPEGSISTLTIQRTEQRDSAMYRCASSLEGGSKMSEQFFGPGTRLTVL.

This chain connects TRBV28 to TRBJ2-5, with D perhaps matching TRBD2 (5 bases). The CDR3 runs 15 residues. The germline V gene encodes CDR1 MDHEN and CDR2 SYDVKM. Trimming cost V 1 base and J 4 bases, with 13 bases left between them. The CDR3 here is CASSLSGSVGETQYF. In DNA form, the CDR3 reads TGTGCCAGCAGTTTATCGGGTAGCGTGGGAGAGACCCAGTACTTC.

The CDR3 DNA reads TGCGCCAGCAGCGGGGACACCGAGCAGTACTTC. As protein: CASSGDTEQYF. The rearrangement uses TRBV5-1 and TRBJ2-7, with D perhaps matching TRBD1 (6 bases). This CDR3 comprises 11 residues. From germline, CDR1 is SGHRS and CDR2 YFSETQ. With 4 bases removed from V and 6 bases from J, the gap between germline ends came to 8 bases.

This clone came up once. V gene TRBV28 combines with J gene TRBJ1-1, with 9 bases matching TRBD1. CDR3 length equals 15 residues. Germline V CDR1 and CDR2: MDHEN, SYDVKM. Trimming cost V 5 bases and J 3 bases; bases outside gene matches: 7. The DNA of the CDR3 is TGTGCCAGCAGTGGACCGGGACAGGGAGACACTGAAGCTTTCTTT. It translates to CASSGPGQGDTEAFF.

This clone is a singleton in its sample. This sequence joins TRBV18 and TRBJ2-1; 7 positions agree with TRBD2. With V trimmed by 4 bases and J by 6 bases, 6 bases remained unmatched. This CDR3 contains 14 residues. In germline, CDR1 is KGHSH, CDR2 LQKENI. CDR3 protein: CASSLAGVGNEQFF. CDR3 DNA sequence: TGTGCCAGCTCACTGGCGGGAGTGGGCAATGAGCAGTTCTTC.

This clone was seen only once. This chain uses TRBV4-1 with TRBJ1-2; 8 bases line up with TRBD1. The CDR3 runs 16 residues. Trimming removed 2 bases from V and 8 bases from J; junction bases left unmatched: 13. Germline loops: CDR1 MGHRA, CDR2 YSYEKL. CDR3 residues: CASSQFATRGRGGYTF. As DNA, the CDR3 is TGCGCCAGCAGCCAATTTGCAACCAGGGGGCGCGGCGGCTACACCTTC.

The V and J genes are TRBV27 and TRBJ2-1, with D perhaps TRBD2 (6 bases). Germline-derived CDR1 and CDR2 are MNHEY and SMNVEV (reference sequence). Trimming removed 7 bases from V and 6 bases from J, with 16 bases in between. This CDR3 region has 14 residues. The CDR3: CASTSRWGVNEQFF. The CDR3 nucleotides read TGTGCCAGCACTTCCCGTTGGGGGGTCAATGAGCAGTTCTTC.